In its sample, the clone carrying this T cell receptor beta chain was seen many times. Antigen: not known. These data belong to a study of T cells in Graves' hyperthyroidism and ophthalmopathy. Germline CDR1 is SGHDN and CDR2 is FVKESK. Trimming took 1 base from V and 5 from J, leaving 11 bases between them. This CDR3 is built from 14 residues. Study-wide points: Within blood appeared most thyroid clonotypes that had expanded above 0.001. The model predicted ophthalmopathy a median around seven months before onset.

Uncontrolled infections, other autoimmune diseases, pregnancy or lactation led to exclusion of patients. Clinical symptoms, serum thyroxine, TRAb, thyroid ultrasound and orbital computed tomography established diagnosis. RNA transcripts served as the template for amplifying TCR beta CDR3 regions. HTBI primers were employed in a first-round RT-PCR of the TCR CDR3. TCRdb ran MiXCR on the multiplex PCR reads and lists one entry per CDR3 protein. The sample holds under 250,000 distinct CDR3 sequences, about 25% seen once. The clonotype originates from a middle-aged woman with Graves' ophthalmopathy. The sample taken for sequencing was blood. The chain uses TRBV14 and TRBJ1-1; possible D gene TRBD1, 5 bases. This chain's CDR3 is CASSQGLRGTEAFF. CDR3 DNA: TGTGCCAGCAGCCAAGGTTTGCGGGGGACTGAAGCTTTCTTT.